This T cell receptor beta chain derives from a study of control samples from healthy donors and cancer patients. Data came from immunoSEQ multiplex PCR; TCRdb stores just in-frame clones and leaves some out. The table has some 22,000 clones, around four fifths seen once. This CDR3 contains 15 residues. V dropped 3 bases and J dropped 5 bases, with 16 bases sitting between them. The germline V gene has CDR1 SGDLS and CDR2 YYNGEE. The V gene is TRBV9, the J gene TRBJ2-3; D is possibly TRBD1 (5 bases). This receptor was taken from a man between 60 and 75 years old with colorectal cancer. Sequenced: PBMCs. The CDR3 reads CASSAQEWSKDTQYF. In DNA, the CDR3 is TGTGCCAGCAGCGCACAGGAGTGGTCTAAAGATACGCAGTATTTT. Full variable domain (remainder filled in from reference TRBV9 and TRBJ2-3): DSGVTQTPKHLITATGQRVTLRCSPRSGDLSVYWYQQSLDQGLQFLIQYYNGEERAKGNILERFSAQQFPDLHSELNLSSLELGDSALYFCASSAQEWSKDTQYFGPGTRLTVL.